The 31 T cell receptor beta chains listed next were all sequenced from one sample in a study of regulatory T cells in long-lasting Graves disease. Through Arm-PCR of CDR3 regions and iRepertoire HTBI primers, TCR beta libraries were built. Via MiXCR, TCRdb re-called the multiplex PCR reads, giving one row per CDR3 protein. The sample includes approximately 210,000 distinct CDR3 sequences, 15% to 20% of them seen just once. The time point was: newly diagnosed GD, antithyroid drugs for less than 3 months. PBMC RNA was the source of the TCR library. Specimen: peripheral blood mononuclear cells (PBMCs), collected at new diagnosis, from a patient treated with antithyroid drugs. The receptors derive from a female donor with Graves disease.

This clonotype has at least ten counts. In nucleotides, the CDR3 is TGTGCCAGCAGTTTAGCGGTGGATTACGAGCAGTACTTC. As protein: CASSLAVDYEQYF. The chain is built from TRBV12-3 or TRBV12-4 and TRBJ2-7; D unresolved. V lost 0 bases and J 4 bases, leaving 7 bases between the germline ends. There are 13 residues in the CDR3.

Notes on this clonotype: A junction end diverges from the germline sequence, so it may reflect a read error. The chain recombines TRBV20-1 with TRBJ2-5, with D possibly TRBD1 on 5 matching bases. Germline assignment: CDR1 DFQATT and CDR2 SNEGSKA (reference sequence). This CDR3 region has 15 residues. CDR3 amino acids: CSARDHQGLQETQCF. As DNA, the CDR3 is TGCAGTGCTAGAGATCATCAGGGATTGCAAGAGACCCAGTGCTTC.

Worth noting for this clonotype: A much larger clonotype is one base distant, so this may be a read error. The rearrangement links TRBV6-2 or TRBV6-3 to TRBJ2-3; D possibly uses TRBD1 or TRBD2 (6 bases each). Germline CDR1 reads MNHEY; CDR2 reads SVGEGT. The CDR3 loop spans 13 amino acids. The V end was cut by 5 bases, the J end by 5 bases, with 11 bases between. CDR3 loop: CASSEGGQDTQYF. In DNA, the CDR3 is TGTGCCAGCAGTGAAGGGGGGCAAGATACGCAGTATTTT.

This clonotype showed up just once. In nucleotides, the CDR3 is TGTGCCATCAGTGAGTCGAAAGGGACAGGGAAGGATGGCTACACCTTC. Translating gives CAISESKGTGKDGYTF. The chain is built from TRBV10-3 and TRBJ1-2; 9 nucleotides align to TRBD1. The J segment lost 6 bases and the V segment lost 0 bases, leaving 8 bases of the junction unmatched. The CDR3 length is 16 residues. Germline CDR1 is ENHRY and CDR2 is SYGVKD.

This clonotype appeared many times. The rearrangement uses TRBV28 and TRBJ1-2; maybe TRBD1 (5 bases). The CDR3 totals 12 residues. V was trimmed by 10 bases and J by 4 bases, leaving 13 bases between them. In germline, CDR1 is MDHEN, CDR2 SYDVKM. CDR3 loop: CAIDQGSYGYTF. The CDR3 DNA sequence: TGTGCCATCGATCAGGGATCCTATGGCTACACCTTC.

The table lists this clonotype with many counts. The chain links TRBV5-6 to TRBJ2-2; 8 bases are shared with TRBD2. The ends lost 10 bases at V and 5 bases at J; junction bases unmatched: 7. The length of the CDR3 is 13 residues. Germline lookup yields CDR1 SGHDT and CDR2 YYEEEE. In DNA form, the CDR3 reads TGTGCCGGAACAATAGCGGGAACCGGGGAGCTGTTTTTT. It yields the protein CAGTIAGTGELFF.

A few counts support this clonotype. One end of the junction does not line up with germline, which may come from a read error. J is TRBJ2-1 and V is TRBV14; D may correspond to TRBD1 or TRBD2 (6 bases each). Germline CDR1 reads SGHDN; CDR2 reads FVKESK. CDR3 length: 14 residues. The CDR3 DNA reads TGTGCCAACAGCCAAGTTACAGGGAGGAATGAGCAGTTCTTC. It yields the protein CANSQVTGRNEQFF.

The chain couples TRBV7-9 to TRBJ1-1, with 7 bases lining up with TRBD1. The CDR3 contains 13 residues. Germline V lookup: CDR1 SEHNR, CDR2 FQNEAQ (reference sequence). The ends lost 5 bases at V and 7 bases at J; junction bases unmatched: 7. The CDR3 nucleotides read TGTGCCAGCAGCCCGACAGGGATGAATGAAGCTTTCTTT. The encoded protein is CASSPTGMNEAFF.

This clonotype was picked up many times. The chain employs TRBV28 and TRBJ1-2; perhaps TRBD1 as D (6 bases). CDR3 length equals 14 residues. The V gene lost 7 bases and the J gene lost 3 bases, with 15 bases spanning the gap. Germline V gives CDR1 MDHEN, CDR2 SYDVKM. DNA of the CDR3: TGTGCCAGCACGAGGGGCAGGGGCGACTATGGCTACACCTTC. This translates into CASTRGRGDYGYTF.

The sample holds many counts of this clonotype. The CDR3 sequence: CASSQGTNNEQFF. CDR3 sequence (DNA): TGTGCCAGCAGCCAAGGGACTAACAATGAGCAGTTCTTC. This sequence joins TRBV14 and TRBJ2-1, with a tentative D call TRBD2 (6 bases). CDR3 length: 13 residues. V was pared by 1 base and J by 5 bases, with 6 bases between. The germline CDR1 and CDR2 sequences are SGHDN and FVKESK.

In this sample, this clonotype turned up many times. This chain links TRBV6-5 with TRBJ1-3, with 8 bases identical to TRBD1. Germline CDR1 is MNHEY and CDR2 is SVGAGI. The V and J ends lost 3 bases and 8 bases, in that order; junction bases with no gene match: 9. The CDR3 spans 15 residues. CDR3 in amino acids: CASSYTQDRADTIYF. The DNA for the CDR3 is TGTGCCAGCAGTTATACTCAGGACAGGGCTGACACCATATATTTT.

The chain carries TRBV12-3 or TRBV12-4 and TRBJ2-5; a possible D gene is TRBD2 (5 bases). This CDR3 contains 15 residues. V lost 5 bases and J lost 3, with 16 bases in between. CDR3 sequence reads: CASSDELEREETQYF. The CDR3 region has the DNA TGTGCCAGCAGTGACGAACTTGAGAGGGAAGAGACCCAGTACTTC.

This clonotype was seen a few times. In nucleotides, the CDR3 is TGTGCCAGCAGCTCATACAGGGGTCGGGGCTACACCTTC. It translates to CASSSYRGRGYTF. The chain links TRBV7-6 to TRBJ1-2; 7 nucleotides agree with TRBD1. The trim removed 4 bases at V and 8 bases at J, leaving 7 bases unmatched. The CDR3 consists of 13 residues. Germline assignment: CDR1 SGHVS and CDR2 FNYEAQ.

This clonotype was recorded many times. V and J are TRBV11-3 and TRBJ2-6; a possible D gene is TRBD2 (5 bases). The CDR3 has 15 amino acids. With 4 bases removed from V and 2 bases from J, the gap between germline ends came to 9 bases. Germline CDR1 SGHNT, CDR2 YENEEA. The DNA of the CDR3 is TGTGCCAGCAGCTCCGGGGTGGCTGGGGCCAACGTCCTGACTTTC. Its translation: CASSSGVAGANVLTF.

This clonotype was observed at least ten times. This chain connects TRBV6-5 to TRBJ1-5; D gene ambiguous. CDR1 and CDR2 (germline): MNHEY, SVGAGI. The ends were cut back, 0 bases at V and 0 bases at J, with 6 bases in the middle. The length of the CDR3 is 15 residues. As DNA, the CDR3 is TGTGCCAGCAGTTACTCCCGGGATAGCAATCAGCCCCAGCATTTT. Translated: CASSYSRDSNQPQHF.

This clonotype was found many times. The V call is TRBV7-2, the J call TRBJ2-5; TRBD2 matches at 10 bases. J lost 5 bases, V lost 10 bases, and 7 bases had no gene match. Germline V gene sequence: CDR1 SGHTA, CDR2 FQGNSA. The CDR3 extends over 13 amino acids. CDR3 nucleotides: TGTGCCACCAGAGCGGGAGGGCCGGAGACCCAGTACTTC. This codes for CATRAGGPETQYF.

This clonotype has at least ten counts. The chain has TRBV20-1 and TRBJ2-3; no clear D. Germline CDR1 and CDR2: DFQATT and SNEGSKA (reference sequence). CDR3 length: 14 amino acids. Trimming took 2 bases from V and 0 from J, leaving 9 bases between them. In DNA form, the CDR3 reads TGCAGTGCTAGATTAGGTCCTAGCACAGATACGCAGTATTTT. Translated: CSARLGPSTDTQYF.

The sample holds many counts of this clonotype. The chain is built from TRBV15 and TRBJ1-2; 7 bases are a match to TRBD1. CDR1 LNHNV and CDR2 YYDKDF come from the germline V gene (reference sequence). The junction had 4 bases not matched to a gene; V was cut back by 0 bases and J by 6 bases. The length of the CDR3 is 14 residues. The CDR3 DNA reads as TGTGCCACCAGCAGAGACGACAGGGAGAATGGCTACACCTTC. Translation: CATSRDDRENGYTF.

This clonotype was seen at least ten times. The chain joins TRBV4-3 to TRBJ2-1; D is tentatively TRBD1 or TRBD2 (5 bases each). Germline loops: CDR1 LGHNA, CDR2 YSLEER. The CDR3 extends over 14 amino acids. Between the trimmed V and J ends, which lost 3 bases and 6 bases, there was a span of 12 bases. The DNA of the CDR3 is TGCGCCAGCAGCCACCCGGGACGACTCAATGAGCAGTTCTTC. It translates to CASSHPGRLNEQFF.

V is TRBV11-3 and J is TRBJ2-7, with D perhaps TRBD1 (6 bases). V lost 4 bases to trimming and J lost 4 bases, with 8 bases between them. Germline V CDR1 and CDR2: SGHNT, YENEEA. This CDR3 is built from 12 residues. The CDR3 sequence: CASSSTGYEQYF. DNA for the CDR3: TGTGCCAGCAGCTCGACAGGTTACGAGCAGTACTTC.

This clonotype was seen repeatedly, ten times or more. CDR3: CASSKGGRNTEAFF. In DNA form, the CDR3 reads TGTGCCAGTAGTAAGGGGGGAAGGAACACTGAAGCTTTCTTT. The rearrangement uses TRBV19 and TRBJ1-1; TRBD1 might be the D (6 bases). The V end was cut by 4 bases, the J end by 1 base, with 10 bases between. Germline CDR1 is LNHDA and CDR2 is SQIVND (reference sequence). The CDR3 runs to 14 residues.

This clonotype was seen only a few times. This chain connects TRBV18 to TRBJ2-4; TRBD2 is a possible D gene (6 bases). Germline CDR1 is KGHSH and CDR2 is LQKENI. This CDR3 is 15 amino acids long. Trimming cost V 5 bases and J 8 bases, with 19 bases left between them. The CDR3 sequence: CASSDQPGLSYIQYF. Here the CDR3 DNA reads TGTGCCAGCTCAGACCAACCGGGACTGTCGTACATTCAGTACTTC.

In its sample, this clonotype was seen many times. The chain joins TRBV7-9 to TRBJ2-5, with D possibly being TRBD2 (5 bases). CDR1 and CDR2 (germline): SEHNR, FQNEAQ (reference sequence). This CDR3 has 17 amino acids. Trimming took off 5 bases at V and 1 base at J, with 20 bases between the two ends. The CDR3 DNA follows: TGTGCCAGCAGCCGAGGAGGAGAACGGAGCTTCCAAGAGACCCAGTACTTC. This translates into CASSRGGERSFQETQYF.

The chain recombines TRBV27 with TRBJ2-5; TRBD2 agrees at 7 bases. V lost 4 bases to trimming and J lost 4 bases; unmatched junction nucleotides: 3. This CDR3 is 13 amino acids long. Looked up from germline, CDR1 is MNHEY and CDR2 is SMNVEV (reference sequence). The CDR3 DNA reads TGTGCCAGCAGTTGGCGGGAGCGAGAGACCCAGTACTTC. Translation: CASSWRERETQYF.

In this sample, this clonotype turned up a few times. The chain combines TRBV19 with TRBJ2-7, with TRBD2 identical over 13 bases. The V gene's germline CDR1 is LNHDA and CDR2 SQIVND (reference sequence). CDR3 length: 16 residues. Trimming cost V 5 bases and J 2 bases; bases outside gene matches: 6. CDR3 in amino acids: CASSPELAGGTYEQYF. In DNA, the CDR3 is TGTGCCAGTAGTCCGGAACTAGCGGGAGGGACCTACGAGCAGTACTTC.

This clonotype appeared many times. The V gene is TRBV12-3 or TRBV12-4, the J gene TRBJ1-5; perhaps TRBD1 as D (5 bases). This CDR3 is built from 16 residues. The V end lost 2 bases, the J end lost 5 bases, and 16 bases lay between the germline ends. The CDR3 sequence: CASSLFSGAMDQPQHF. The CDR3 DNA follows: TGTGCCAGCAGTTTATTTTCTGGGGCAATGGATCAGCCCCAGCATTTT.

This clonotype was seen repeatedly, ten times or more. The V gene is TRBV6-1, the J gene TRBJ2-2; the match to TRBD2 covers 9 bases. Germline V CDR1 and CDR2: MNHNS, SASEGT. There are 15 residues in the CDR3. With V trimmed by 4 bases and J by 2 bases, 2 bases remained unmatched. CDR3 bases: TGTGCCAGCAGTGGTAGCGGGAGAAACACCGGGGAGCTGTTTTTT. Its translation: CASSGSGRNTGELFF.

The chain combines TRBV6-1 with TRBJ2-3; 11 nucleotides agree with TRBD2. Germline-derived CDR1 and CDR2 are MNHNS and SASEGT. Losses at the gene ends were 5 bases for V and 2 bases for J; bases not matched to a gene: 3. The CDR3 sequence is 15 residues long. The CDR3 sequence is CASSRTSGPTDTQYF. CDR3 DNA sequence: TGTGCCAGCAGTAGGACTAGCGGGCCCACAGATACGCAGTATTTT.

This clonotype was found many times. Here the CDR3 DNA reads TGTGCCAGCAGCTTAGAGGCTAGCCAGTTCTTC. Amino acids: CASSLEASQFF. The chain is built from TRBV7-2 and TRBJ2-1, with a possible D match to TRBD2 (5 bases). Trimming took 1 base from V and 13 from J, leaving 8 bases between them. This CDR3 has 11 residues. Germline V gene lookup returns CDR1 SGHTA and CDR2 FQGNSA.

This clonotype has a count of ten or more. V gene TRBV11-3 combines with J gene TRBJ2-3, with D tentatively TRBD2 (5 bases). The V end lost 8 bases, the J end lost 0 bases, and 18 bases lay between the germline ends. This CDR3 region has 16 residues. The germline gives CDR1 SGHNT, CDR2 YENEEA. The CDR3 loop reads CASSLLGPSSTDTQYF. The CDR3 coding sequence is TGTGCCAGCTCACTACTAGGACCCTCTAGCACAGATACGCAGTATTTT. Variable domain in full (rest from reference TRBV11-3 and TRBJ2-3): EAGVVQSPRYKIIEKKQPVAFWCNPISGHNTLYWYLQNLGQGPELLIRYENEEAVDDSQLPKDRFSAERLKGVDSTLKIQPAELGDSAVYLCASSLLGPSSTDTQYFGPGTRLTVL.

The J gene is TRBJ1-2, the V gene TRBV20-1; 9 bases line up with TRBD1. V was pared by 6 bases and J by 7 bases, with 12 bases of the junction left unmatched. Germline V CDR1 and CDR2: DFQATT, SNEGSKA (reference sequence). The CDR3 is 14 amino acids. The CDR3 sequence: CSASSPGQGGGYTF. In DNA form, the CDR3 reads TGCAGTGCCAGCAGCCCGGGACAGGGTGGTGGCTACACCTTC.